Each of the 31 T cell receptor beta chains below was sequenced from the same sample in a study of blood T cell repertoires in COVID-19. Profiling relied on immunoSEQ multiplex PCR, and the TCRdb table lists in-frame clones only, not all of them. Seen here are about 120,000 clones, about 75% observed once, and the top ten hold about a sixth. Sequencing used peripheral blood. All receptors derive from a woman aged 80 or over with active or convalescent COVID-19.

The rearrangement uses TRBV24-1 and TRBJ2-5, with 11 bases fitting TRBD1. Germline V gene data show CDR1 as KGHDR and CDR2 as SFDVKD. Trimming cost V 0 bases and J 3 bases; bases outside gene matches: 5. This CDR3 is 17 amino acids long. CDR3 sequence (DNA): TGTGCCACCAGTGATTTGGGGACAGGGGGTGAAAAAGAGACCCAGTACTTC. Translating it yields CATSDLGTGGEKETQYF.

V gene TRBV5-1 combines with J gene TRBJ1-6, with TRBD1 matching over 7 bases. CDR1 SGHRS and CDR2 YFSETQ come from the germline V gene. This CDR3 is 12 amino acids long. J gave up 14 bases and V 4 bases, and 6 bases lay outside the gene matches. The CDR3: CASSLDRETLHF. The CDR3 nucleotides are TGCGCCAGCAGCCTCGACAGGGAAACCCTCCACTTT. Together with reference TRBV5-1 and TRBJ1-6, the CDR3 gives the full variable domain: KAGVTQTPRYLIKTRGQQVTLSCSPISGHRSVSWYQQTPGQGLQFLFEYFSETQRNKGNFPGRFSGRQFSNSRSEMNVSTLELGDSALYLCASSLDRETLHFGNGTRLTVT.

CDR3 in DNA: TGTGCCAGCAGCTTGCGGCGGGATGGCGGGGAGCTGTTTTTT. As protein: CASSLRRDGGELFF. This chain links TRBV5-4 with TRBJ2-2, with D perhaps TRBD2 (6 bases). CDR3 length: 14 amino acids. The V end was cut by 1 base, the J end by 7 bases, with 11 bases between. Per the germline V gene, CDR1 is SGHNT and CDR2 is YYREEE (reference sequence).

This chain links TRBV4-2 with TRBJ1-5; D uncertain. The CDR3 spans 15 residues. The germline V gene encodes CDR1 LGHNA and CDR2 YNFKEQ. Trimming pared 0 bases from V and 4 bases from J, leaving 10 bases between. CDR3 in DNA: TGTGCCAGCAGCCAAGAATCCGGGTTGAATCAGCCCCAGCATTTT. The encoded protein is CASSQESGLNQPQHF.

CDR3 in DNA: TGTGCCAGCAGTTACGACAGCGCCGACTTTTCACCCCTCCACTTT. It codes for CASSYDSADFSPLHF. The gene calls are TRBV6-2 or TRBV6-3 and TRBJ1-6, with D possibly TRBD1 on 5 matching bases. The length of the CDR3 is 15 residues. The germline CDR1 and CDR2 sequences are MNHEY and SVGEGT. Trimming cost V 2 bases and J 9 bases, with 14 bases left between them.

The CDR3 region is CASSISQGYGSGNTIYF. The CDR3 DNA follows: TGCGCCAGCAGCATTTCCCAGGGTTACGGCTCTGGAAACACCATATATTTT. The chain joins TRBV5-1 to TRBJ1-3, with a tentative D call TRBD1 (5 bases). Germline assignment: CDR1 SGHRS and CDR2 YFSETQ. V dropped 4 bases and J dropped 0 bases, with 17 bases sitting between them. The CDR3 is 17 residues long.

V gene TRBV5-1 combines with J gene TRBJ2-1, with 12 bases aligning to TRBD2. In germline, CDR1 is SGHRS, CDR2 YFSETQ. This CDR3 comprises 16 residues. V gave up 1 base and J gave up 8 bases; unmatched junction bases: 7. CDR3 in amino acids: CASSLPLAGGVDEQFF. The CDR3 DNA sequence: TGCGCCAGCAGCTTGCCCCTAGCGGGAGGGGTAGATGAGCAGTTCTTC.

This chain connects TRBV6-5 to TRBJ1-4; no clear D gene. Germline V gene sequence: CDR1 MNHEY, CDR2 SVGAGI. There are 14 residues in the CDR3. Between the trimmed V and J ends, which lost 5 bases and 8 bases, there was a span of 15 bases. CDR3 coding DNA: TGTGCCAGCAGTCCACACCCACGAGGGGAAAAACTGTTTTTT. Protein sequence: CASSPHPRGEKLFF.

CDR3 bases: TGCGCCAGCAGCCCCAGACTAGCGGGAGGGCTCAATGAGCAGTTCTTC. This encodes CASSPRLAGGLNEQFF. V gene TRBV4-1 combines with J gene TRBJ2-1; TRBD2 matches at 14 bases. Unmatched junction bases numbered 5, after V lost 4 bases and J lost 6 bases. The CDR3 runs 16 residues. Germline CDR1 MGHRA, CDR2 YSYEKL.

J is TRBJ1-4 and V is TRBV10-3; TRBD1 is a possible D gene (6 bases). Trimming left V 6 bases short and J 5 bases short, with 16 bases between. CDR3 length: 15 amino acids. Germline CDR1 reads ENHRY; CDR2 reads SYGVKD. The CDR3 sequence is CAIRRSDRINEKLFF. Here the CDR3 DNA reads TGTGCCATCAGGAGGTCGGACAGAATAAATGAAAAACTGTTTTTT.

The chain carries TRBV20-1 and TRBJ2-1; D gene uncertain. This CDR3 is built from 11 residues. V was trimmed by 4 bases and J by 10 bases, leaving 11 bases between them. Looked up from germline, CDR1 is DFQATT and CDR2 is SNEGSKA (reference sequence). Written as DNA, the CDR3 is TGCAGTGCTACCCAACCTCTAGAGCAGTTCTTC. Translated: CSATQPLEQFF.

The chain carries TRBV11-3 and TRBJ2-1; 8 bases match TRBD2. Germline V gene sequence: CDR1 SGHNT, CDR2 YENEEA. The V and J ends lost 2 bases and 5 bases, in that order; junction bases with no gene match: 5. The CDR3 has 15 residues. The chain's CDR3 is CASSLTGLGNNEQFF. The CDR3 DNA reads as TGTGCCAGCAGCTTAACGGGACTAGGGAACAATGAGCAGTTCTTC. Using reference TRBV11-3 and TRBJ2-1 for the parts outside the CDR3, the full variable domain is EAGVVQSPRYKIIEKKQPVAFWCNPISGHNTLYWYLQNLGQGPELLIRYENEEAVDDSQLPKDRFSAERLKGVDSTLKIQPAELGDSAVYLCASSLTGLGNNEQFFGPGTRLTVL.

The chain is built from TRBV11-3 and TRBJ2-3, with a tentative D call TRBD2 (5 bases). Trimming shortened V by 8 bases and J by 0 bases, and 12 bases separated the two germline ends. CDR1 and CDR2 from the germline V gene are SGHNT and YENEEA. CDR3 length: 14 amino acids. The CDR3 region has the DNA TGTGCCAGCGCGCTAGCAGGAAGCACAGATACGCAGTATTTT. Translated: CASALAGSTDTQYF.

The V gene is TRBV10-3, the J gene TRBJ2-1; TRBD2 matches 15 bases. Germline V gene data show CDR1 as ENHRY and CDR2 as SYGVKD. The V segment lost 10 bases and the J segment 16 bases; nucleotides outside the gene matches: 14. This CDR3 region has 14 residues. The CDR3 DNA follows: TGTGCCACTTCCCCGGGACTAGCGGGAGGCCTTAACTTCTTC. Encoded protein: CATSPGLAGGLNFF.

This clone has ten or more counts. This CDR3 is also generated by other DNA sequences in the sample. The V gene is TRBV5-1, the J gene TRBJ1-2, with D possibly TRBD1 on 5 matching bases. Trimming shortened V by 4 bases and J by 1 base, and 8 bases separated the two germline ends. CDR3 length: 13 amino acids. Germline V lookup: CDR1 SGHRS, CDR2 YFSETQ. The CDR3 bases are TGCGCCAGCAGCCCGGGGGTTAACTATGGCTACACCTTC. Translating it yields CASSPGVNYGYTF.

This chain joins TRBV5-4 and TRBJ2-5; D perhaps matches TRBD2 (6 bases). The germline V gene has CDR1 SGHNT and CDR2 YYREEE (reference sequence). V lost 0 bases and J lost 3, with 15 bases in between. This CDR3 region has 16 residues. CDR3 nucleotides: TGTGCCAGCAGCTTGGGTCCCACAGGAGGGGAAGAGACCCAGTACTTC. It specifies CASSLGPTGGEETQYF.

This sequence joins TRBV5-5 and TRBJ1-4; D is uncertain. CDR3 size: 13 residues. V was shortened by 8 bases and J by 5 bases, with 13 bases between the two germline ends. Looked up from germline, CDR1 is SGHKS and CDR2 is YYEKEE (reference sequence). The CDR3 nucleotides are TGTGCCAGTGGGAGAAGAGGCAATGAAAAACTGTTTTTT. Its protein is CASGRRGNEKLFF. The full variable domain, rest sourced from reference TRBV5-5 and TRBJ1-4, is DAGVTQSPTHLIKTRGQQVTLRCSPISGHKSVSWYQQVLGQGPQFIFQYYEKEERGRGNFPDRFSARQFPNYSSELNVNALLLGDSALYLCASGRRGNEKLFFGSGTQLSVL.

The chain joins TRBV5-1 to TRBJ1-2, with TRBD1 matching over 12 bases. CDR1 is SGHRS, CDR2 YFSETQ, per germline. The CDR3 extends over 17 amino acids. V gave up 4 bases and J gave up 4 bases; unmatched junction bases: 11. The CDR3 coding sequence is TGCGCCAGCAGCATGGGACAGGGGGCTACTTCAGTCTATGGCTACACCTTC. It specifies CASSMGQGATSVYGYTF.

The table lists this clone with a count of one. The chain links TRBV10-3 to TRBJ2-7; 13 nucleotides align to TRBD2. Trimming at V came to 3 bases and at J to 4 bases, leaving 6 bases not matched to a gene. The CDR3 has 16 residues. Per the germline V gene, CDR1 is ENHRY and CDR2 is SYGVKD. Here the CDR3 reads CAISDTRTSGRYEQYF. CDR3 bases: TGTGCCATCAGTGATACCCGGACTAGCGGGAGATACGAGCAGTACTTC.

The chain recombines TRBV19 with TRBJ2-5, with 10 positions matching TRBD1. With V trimmed by 4 bases and J by 6 bases, 8 bases remained unmatched. Germline loops: CDR1 LNHDA, CDR2 SQIVND (reference sequence). The CDR3 spans 15 residues. This chain's CDR3 is CASSKGTGELKTQYF. The CDR3 DNA follows: TGTGCCAGTAGTAAAGGGACAGGGGAGTTGAAGACCCAGTACTTC.

The chain employs TRBV3-1 (or the pseudogene TRBV3-2) and TRBJ1-1; 8 bases map to TRBD1. J lost 10 bases, V lost 1 base, and 8 bases had no gene match. CDR1 and CDR2 (germline): LGHDT, YNNKEL (reference sequence). The CDR3 consists of 14 residues. Here the CDR3 DNA reads TGTGCCAGCAGCCAAGGCACTACCGGGACAGGAGCTTTCTTT. Residues: CASSQGTTGTGAFF.

The CDR3 DNA follows: TGTGCCAGCAGTCCATCCTCTGGACTTGATGAGCAGTTCTTC. It translates to CASSPSSGLDEQFF. The rearrangement uses TRBV6-5 and TRBJ2-1; maybe TRBD2 (5 bases). Trimming removed 5 bases from V and 8 bases from J, with 16 bases in between. Germline CDR1 reads MNHEY; CDR2 reads SVGAGI. CDR3 length: 14 residues.

V usage is TRBV6-5 and J usage is TRBJ1-2; D might be TRBD1 (5 bases). Germline loops: CDR1 MNHEY, CDR2 SVGAGI. Trimming shortened V by 6 bases and J by 0 bases, and 11 bases separated the two germline ends. The CDR3 length is 14 residues. The CDR3 is CASRGLGANYGYTF. CDR3 bases: TGTGCCAGCAGGGGTCTAGGGGCTAACTATGGCTACACCTTC.

This clone was seen more than once but under ten times. The V gene is TRBV7-9, the J gene TRBJ1-2; D unclear. There are 11 residues in the CDR3. CDR1 is SEHNR and CDR2 is FQNEAQ in the germline V gene (reference sequence). The V end was cut by 4 bases, the J end by 12 bases, with 12 bases between. CDR3 sequence (DNA): TGTGCCAGCAGCTCCCCCGGGTGGAACACCTTC. As protein: CASSSPGWNTF.

This clone came up a few times. The rearrangement joins TRBV18 to TRBJ1-2, with 7 bases lining up with TRBD1. V lost 4 bases and J lost 2; bases outside the gene matches: 1. CDR3 size: 13 residues. CDR1 KGHSH and CDR2 LQKENI come from the germline V gene. CDR3 in DNA: TGTGCCAGCTCACAGGACAGGAACTATGGCTACACCTTC. Encoded protein: CASSQDRNYGYTF.

V is TRBV7-2 and J is TRBJ1-5, with D unclear. The CDR3 runs to 13 residues. V lost 4 bases, J lost 1 base, and 5 bases lay in between. The germline CDR1 and CDR2 sequences are SGHTA and FQGNSA. This chain's CDR3 is CASSSQSNQPQHF. The CDR3 DNA reads as TGTGCCAGCAGCTCTCAGAGCAATCAGCCCCAGCATTTT.

This clone was detected a few times. The gene calls are TRBV2 and TRBJ1-2, with a weak D call TRBD1 (6 bases). CDR3 size: 14 residues. Germline CDR1 and CDR2: SNHLY and FYNNEI. The ends were cut back, 8 bases at V and 6 bases at J, with 19 bases in the middle. The CDR3 sequence: CASQGTARANGYTF. Written as DNA, the CDR3 is TGTGCCAGCCAGGGGACGGCGAGGGCTAATGGCTACACCTTC.

The J gene is TRBJ2-7, the V gene TRBV6-2 or TRBV6-3, with D perhaps TRBD1 (6 bases). The CDR3 is made up of 14 amino acids. CDR1 and CDR2 (germline): MNHEY, SVGEGT. The V gene lost 3 bases and the J gene lost 0 bases, with 9 bases spanning the gap. CDR3 residues: CASSYQGPSYEQYF. The CDR3 DNA is TGTGCCAGCAGTTATCAGGGGCCCTCCTACGAGCAGTACTTC.

The rearrangement joins TRBV6-2 or TRBV6-3 to TRBJ1-5, with D tentatively TRBD1 (6 bases). The V gene lost 4 bases and the J gene lost 4 bases, with 11 bases spanning the gap. This CDR3 has 14 amino acids. Germline loops: CDR1 MNHEY, CDR2 SVGEGT. CDR3 sequence reads: CASSFRTVNQPQHF. The CDR3 DNA reads as TGTGCCAGCAGTTTTCGGACAGTGAATCAGCCCCAGCATTTT.

The CDR3 reads CASGDRPGTQYF. The DNA of the CDR3 is TGTGCCAGCGGGGACAGGCCTGGGACCCAGTACTTC. The gene calls are TRBV25-1 and TRBJ2-5; the match to TRBD1 covers 8 bases. CDR1 is MGHDK and CDR2 is SYGVNS in the germline V gene. CDR3 length: 12 residues. J lost 7 bases, V lost 8 bases, and 6 bases had no gene match.

The rearrangement links TRBV5-1 to TRBJ2-1, with 8 nucleotides matching TRBD2. CDR3 size: 16 residues. V was pared by 4 bases and J by 0 bases, with 6 bases of the junction left unmatched. Per the germline V gene, CDR1 is SGHRS and CDR2 is YFSETQ. The CDR3 coding sequence is TGCGCCAGCAGCCCACTACTAGCGGCCTCCTACAATGAGCAGTTCTTC. This translates into CASSPLLAASYNEQFF.